Each of the 16 T cell receptor beta chains below was sequenced from the same sample in a study of T cell responses to AZD1222 COVID-19 vaccine. The repertoire was sequenced with immunoSEQ multiplex PCR; TCRdb's copy has only in-frame clones and lacks some. The profile covers about 93,000 clones, with roughly 85% appearing a single time and over 7.5% taken by the ten largest. Specimen: peripheral blood, collected on day 0 of AZD1222 vaccination. These receptors were taken from an adult in good health.

This sequence joins TRBV3-1 (or the pseudogene TRBV3-2) and TRBJ2-3; 12 positions match TRBD2. There are 15 residues in the CDR3. Germline V gene data show CDR1 as LGHDT and CDR2 as YNNKEL (reference sequence). After removal of 5 bases from V and 3 bases from J, the junction contained 3 bases not matched to a gene. The CDR3 protein is CASSGLAGQTDTQYF. Written as DNA, the CDR3 is TGTGCCAGCAGCGGACTAGCGGGACAAACAGATACGCAGTATTTT.

This clone has just a few counts. The chain's CDR3 is CASSDTGMGTGELFF. The CDR3 DNA sequence: TGCGCCAGCAGTGACACAGGGATGGGCACCGGGGAGCTGTTTTTT. The chain employs TRBV10-1 and TRBJ2-2, with D possibly being TRBD1 (6 bases). CDR1 is WNHNN and CDR2 is SYGVQD in the germline V gene (reference sequence). The CDR3 covers 15 residues. Between the trimmed V and J ends, which lost 3 bases and 4 bases, there was a span of 12 bases.

The chain joins TRBV18 to TRBJ1-4; a possible D gene is TRBD1 (6 bases). The length of the CDR3 is 14 residues. Germline V gene data show CDR1 as KGHSH and CDR2 as LQKENI. V dropped 6 bases and J dropped 2 bases, with 10 bases sitting between them. The CDR3 sequence: CASSRQGTNEKLFF. CDR3 nucleotides: TGTGCCAGCTCCCGCCAGGGGACTAATGAAAAACTGTTTTTT.

V usage is TRBV7-2 and J usage is TRBJ2-7, with a tentative D call TRBD2 (6 bases). Trimming removed 7 bases at V and 2 bases at J, with 24 bases between. The CDR3 totals 17 residues. From germline, CDR1 is SGHTA and CDR2 FQGNSA. DNA of the CDR3: TGTGCCAGCACCGAAAGAGGTATCCTAGCGCCGACCTACGAGCAGTACTTC. Residues: CASTERGILAPTYEQYF.

This chain connects TRBV2 to TRBJ2-3, with TRBD2 identical over 8 bases. Germline values: CDR1 SNHLY, CDR2 FYNNEI. The trim removed 5 bases at V and 3 bases at J, leaving 4 bases unmatched. This CDR3 spans 14 amino acids. CDR3 residues: CASSLGTRTDTQYF. The CDR3, as DNA: TGTGCCAGCAGTCTGGGGACTAGAACAGATACGCAGTATTTT.

V gene TRBV19 combines with J gene TRBJ2-7; 7 bases line up with TRBD1. The CDR3 spans 14 residues. The germline gives CDR1 LNHDA, CDR2 SQIVND (reference sequence). V dropped 3 bases and J dropped 2; count of bases not matched to a gene: 4. As DNA, the CDR3 is TGTGCCAGTAGTATCCGGGACAGTACCTACGAGCAGTACTTC. Translated: CASSIRDSTYEQYF.

V is TRBV27 and J is TRBJ1-2, with D tentatively TRBD1 (5 bases). The CDR3 spans 13 residues. The V gene lost 4 bases and the J gene lost 3 bases, with 9 bases spanning the gap. Looked up from germline, CDR1 is MNHEY and CDR2 is SMNVEV (reference sequence). The CDR3 DNA reads as TGTGCCAGCAGTTGGGGGGGGGACTATGGCTACACCTTC. Translated: CASSWGGDYGYTF.

The rearrangement links TRBV19 to TRBJ1-2, with D maybe TRBD1 (5 bases). The V gene's germline CDR1 is LNHDA and CDR2 SQIVND (reference sequence). Trimming stripped 5 bases from V and 7 bases from J, with 14 bases between. This CDR3 has 13 amino acids. CDR3 protein: CASSPDRRGGYTF. For the CDR3, the DNA is TGTGCCAGTAGTCCAGACAGACGGGGTGGCTACACCTTC.

V and J are TRBV7-9 and TRBJ1-2; 7 nucleotides line up with TRBD1. CDR3 size: 13 residues. J gave up 7 bases and V 3 bases, and 5 bases lay outside the gene matches. CDR1 and CDR2 from the germline V gene are SEHNR and FQNEAQ (reference sequence). CDR3 loop: CASSFSEGAGYTF. In nucleotides, the CDR3 is TGTGCCAGCAGCTTTAGCGAGGGGGCTGGCTACACCTTC. Filled out from reference TRBV7-9 and TRBJ1-2, the complete variable domain reads DTGVSQNPRHKITKRGQNVTFRCDPISEHNRLYWYRQTLGQGPEFLTYFQNEAQLEKSRLLSDRFSAERPKGSFSTLEIQRTEQGDSAMYLCASSFSEGAGYTFGSGTRLTVV.

This rearrangement joins TRBV28 to TRBJ2-5; D is possibly TRBD1 or TRBD2 (7 bases each). Trimming took off 4 bases at V and 1 base at J, with 13 bases between the two ends. The CDR3 contains 15 residues. CDR1 MDHEN and CDR2 SYDVKM come from the germline V gene. The CDR3: CASSSAGTAQETQYF. In nucleotides, the CDR3 is TGTGCCAGCAGTTCAGCGGGGACAGCCCAAGAGACCCAGTACTTC.

The chain combines TRBV15 with TRBJ1-4, with D unresolved. From germline, CDR1 is LNHNV and CDR2 YYDKDF (reference sequence). Trimming pared 1 base from V and 7 bases from J, leaving 13 bases between. The CDR3 loop spans 15 amino acids. The CDR3 region has the DNA TGTGCCACCAGCAGAGCCGTAGGAGGGCCTGAAAAACTGTTTTTT. Encoded protein: CATSRAVGGPEKLFF.

This clone has only a few counts. The rearrangement joins TRBV7-3 to TRBJ2-3; 8 bases are a match to TRBD2. The CDR3 spans 15 residues. With 4 bases clipped from V and 5 bases from J, the junction kept 8 bases outside the gene matches. Germline-derived CDR1 and CDR2 are SGHTA and FQGTGA. The CDR3 protein is CASSSGRENVDTQYF. In DNA, the CDR3 is TGTGCCAGCAGCTCCGGGAGGGAGAATGTAGATACGCAGTATTTT.

The chain links TRBV9 to TRBJ1-3, with TRBD1 as a possible D gene (6 bases). The CDR3 sequence is 16 residues long. The germline V gene encodes CDR1 SGDLS and CDR2 YYNGEE. V lost 0 bases and J lost 0, with 10 bases in between. CDR3 protein: CASSVVDRYSGNTIYF. The CDR3, as DNA: TGTGCCAGCAGCGTAGTGGACAGATACTCTGGAAACACCATATATTTT.

V gene TRBV5-1 combines with J gene TRBJ1-4, with a weak D call TRBD1 (6 bases). CDR1 and CDR2 from the germline V gene are SGHRS and YFSETQ. CDR3 length equals 17 residues. V dropped 0 bases and J dropped 8 bases, with 20 bases sitting between them. In DNA form, the CDR3 reads TGCGCCAGCAGCTTGGATGGAAGTAGAGGGGGAGGCGAAAAACTGTTTTTT. Translated: CASSLDGSRGGGEKLFF.

This clone was observed once. V gene TRBV10-3 combines with J gene TRBJ2-1; 11 bases match TRBD1. Germline V gives CDR1 ENHRY, CDR2 SYGVKD. Trimming cost V 4 bases and J 3 bases; bases outside gene matches: 2. This CDR3 comprises 15 residues. CDR3 coding DNA: TGTGCCATCAGTGGGGGGACAGGGGGCTACAATGAGCAGTTCTTC. Translation: CAISGGTGGYNEQFF.

This chain joins TRBV29-1 and TRBJ2-2; TRBD2 is a possible D gene (6 bases). Germline V lookup: CDR1 SQVTM, CDR2 ANQGSEA. Deletions cut 0 bases from V and 7 bases from J, with 12 bases between. This CDR3 has 14 amino acids. The CDR3 bases are TGCAGCGTTGAAGAGCCGACTAGAAACGGGGAGCTGTTTTTT. Its protein product is CSVEEPTRNGELFF.